One T cell receptor (beta chain) is described in this entry. Its antigen remains unknown. TCRdb keeps only in-frame clones here, not all; method: immunoSEQ multiplex PCR. The repertoire includes 95,000 to 150,000 clones, around 93% of them detected once, and around 5% sits in the top ten. This specimen comes from a study of T cell responses to AZD1222 COVID-19 vaccine. The CDR3 consists of 14 residues. Germline V gene data show CDR1 as SGHRS and CDR2 as YFSETQ. Trimming cost V 0 bases and J 4 bases, with 8 bases left between them. The study's findings and limits: White British ancestry dominated among donors, who included more females, and clonal diversity was possibly underestimated.

The sample in question was peripheral blood, obtained 28 days after the second AZD1222 dose. This sequence was found in an adult who received the AZD1222 COVID-19 vaccine. The chain recombines TRBV5-1 with TRBJ2-1; TRBD2 is a possible D gene (6 bases). As DNA, the CDR3 is TGCGCCAGCAGCTTGGTGGGGGGATACAATGAGCAGTTCTTC. Residues: CASSLVGGYNEQFF.